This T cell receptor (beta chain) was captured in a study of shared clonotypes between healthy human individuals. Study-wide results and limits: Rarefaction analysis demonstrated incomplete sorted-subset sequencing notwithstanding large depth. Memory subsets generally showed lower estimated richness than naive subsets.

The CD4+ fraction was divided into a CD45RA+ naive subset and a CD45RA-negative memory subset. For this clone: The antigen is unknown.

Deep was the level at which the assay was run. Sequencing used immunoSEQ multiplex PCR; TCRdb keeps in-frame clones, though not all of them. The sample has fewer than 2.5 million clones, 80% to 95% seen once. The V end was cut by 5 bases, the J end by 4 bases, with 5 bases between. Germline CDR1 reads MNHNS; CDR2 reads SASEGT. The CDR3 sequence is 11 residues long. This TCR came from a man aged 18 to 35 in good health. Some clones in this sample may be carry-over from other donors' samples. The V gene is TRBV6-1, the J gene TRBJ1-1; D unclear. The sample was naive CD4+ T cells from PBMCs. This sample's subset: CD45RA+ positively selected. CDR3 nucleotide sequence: TGTGCCAGCAGTTGGAGCACTGAAGCTTTCTTT. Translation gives CASSWSTEAFF.